The rows below give T cell receptor beta chains drawn from one sample of a study of glioma-infiltrating T cells after dendritic cell vaccination. Only in-frame clones appear in the TCRdb table, and some are missing; sequencing was by immunoSEQ multiplex PCR. The table includes about 82,000 clones, about 90% detected once. Sequencing was performed on blood, taken before dendritic cell vaccination. The receptors originated from a human donor with glioblastoma. Each CDR3 is given with its conserved first and last residue. D genes are given only for firm matches. The listing skips clone size in some rows; elsewhere it reads once, few, many or a size class.

j_gene: TRBJ1-1; d_gene: TRBD1; abundance: -; v_gene: TRBV30; CDR3aa: CAWSDPDRGLSSEAFF; CDR3nt: TGTGCCTGGAGTGATCCCGACAGGGGGCTAAGCTCTGAAGCTTTCTTT
j_gene: TRBJ2-7; d_gene: TRBD2; abundance: -; v_gene: TRBV7-2; CDR3aa: CASRRSGGSSYEQYF; CDR3nt: TGTGCCAGCAGACGAAGCGGGGGTAGCTCCTACGAGCAGTACTTC
j_gene: TRBJ1-2; d_gene: -; abundance: -; v_gene: TRBV29-1; CDR3aa: CSVAQSNYGYTF; CDR3nt: TGCAGCGTTGCCCAGTCTAACTATGGCTACACCTTC
j_gene: TRBJ2-7; d_gene: -; abundance: -; v_gene: TRBV2; CDR3aa: CASSERGPLEQYF; CDR3nt: TGTGCCAGCAGTGAACGTGGCCCTTTAGAGCAGTACTTC
j_gene: TRBJ2-3; d_gene: TRBD1; abundance: once; v_gene: TRBV5-4; CDR3aa: CASSSATGGVTDTQYF; CDR3nt: TGTGCCAGCAGCTCAGCGACAGGGGGCGTTACAGATACGCAGTATTTT
j_gene: TRBJ1-1; d_gene: TRBD1; abundance: -; v_gene: TRBV2; CDR3aa: CASSELTGVRTEAFF; CDR3nt: TGTGCCAGCAGTGAGCTCACAGGGGTTCGCACTGAAGCTTTCTTT
j_gene: TRBJ1-1; d_gene: -; abundance: -; v_gene: TRBV2; CDR3aa: CATIRNTEAFF; CDR3nt: TGTGCCACCATCAGGAACACTGAAGCTTTCTTT
j_gene: TRBJ1-1; d_gene: -; abundance: -; v_gene: TRBV18; CDR3aa: CASSPPGALGNTEAFF; CDR3nt: TGTGCCAGCTCACCGCCTGGGGCATTGGGGAACACTGAAGCTTTCTTT
j_gene: TRBJ2-7; d_gene: -; abundance: -; v_gene: TRBV11-2; CDR3aa: CASSPSMWREGEQYF; CDR3nt: TGTGCCAGCAGCCCCTCTATGTGGCGGGAAGGCGAGCAGTACTTC
j_gene: TRBJ2-1; d_gene: -; abundance: -; v_gene: TRBV28; CDR3aa: CASSTTVWEQFF; CDR3nt: TGTGCCAGCAGCACCACGGTATGGGAGCAGTTCTTC
j_gene: TRBJ2-7; d_gene: TRBD1; abundance: -; v_gene: TRBV18; CDR3aa: CASSPQQGGHEQYF; CDR3nt: TGTGCCAGCTCACCCCAACAGGGGGGCCACGAGCAGTACTTC
j_gene: TRBJ2-1; d_gene: -; abundance: -; v_gene: TRBV19; CDR3aa: CASSNYRSYNEQFF; CDR3nt: TGTGCCAGTAGTAACTACCGCTCCTACAATGAGCAGTTCTTC
j_gene: TRBJ2-5; d_gene: -; abundance: -; v_gene: TRBV11-2; CDR3aa: CASSRTGSSGETQYF; CDR3nt: TGTGCCAGCAGTCGTACAGGGTCTTCGGGGGAGACCCAGTACTTC
j_gene: TRBJ2-1; d_gene: -; abundance: -; v_gene: TRBV7-6; CDR3aa: CASSPTSYSYNEQFF; CDR3nt: TGTGCCAGCAGCCCAACAAGTTATTCCTACAATGAGCAGTTCTTC
j_gene: TRBJ2-6; d_gene: -; abundance: once; v_gene: TRBV2; CDR3aa: CASSEQGAHGANVLTF; CDR3nt: TGTGCCAGCAGTGAACAGGGCGCACACGGGGCCAACGTCCTGACTTTC
j_gene: TRBJ2-7; d_gene: TRBD2; abundance: -; v_gene: TRBV7-6; CDR3aa: CASSLQRASGYEQYF; CDR3nt: TGTGCCAGCAGCTTACAGAGGGCTAGCGGGTACGAGCAGTACTTC